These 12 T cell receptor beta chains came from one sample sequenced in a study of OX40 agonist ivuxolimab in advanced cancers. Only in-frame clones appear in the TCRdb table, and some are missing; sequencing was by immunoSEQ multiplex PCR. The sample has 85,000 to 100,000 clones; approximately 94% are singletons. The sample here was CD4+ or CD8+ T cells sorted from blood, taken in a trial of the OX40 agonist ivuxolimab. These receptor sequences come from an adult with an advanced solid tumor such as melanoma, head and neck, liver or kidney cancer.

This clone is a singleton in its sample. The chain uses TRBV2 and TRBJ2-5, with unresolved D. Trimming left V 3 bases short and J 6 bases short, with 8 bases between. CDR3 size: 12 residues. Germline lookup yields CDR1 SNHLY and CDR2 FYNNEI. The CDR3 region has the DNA TGTGCCAGCAGTGAGGCCCGGCAGACCCAGTACTTC. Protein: CASSEARQTQYF.

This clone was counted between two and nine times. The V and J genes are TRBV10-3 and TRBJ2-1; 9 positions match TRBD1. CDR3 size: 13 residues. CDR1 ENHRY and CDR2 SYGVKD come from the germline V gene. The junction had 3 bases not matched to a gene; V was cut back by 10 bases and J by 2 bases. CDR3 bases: TGTGCCAGCGGACAGGGGACCTACAATGAGCAGTTCTTC. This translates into CASGQGTYNEQFF.

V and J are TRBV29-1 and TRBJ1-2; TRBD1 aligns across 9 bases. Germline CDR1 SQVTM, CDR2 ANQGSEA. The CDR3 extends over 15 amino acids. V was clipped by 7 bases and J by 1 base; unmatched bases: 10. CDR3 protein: CSATIQGAGNYGYTF. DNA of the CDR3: TGCAGCGCGACCATACAGGGGGCCGGTAACTATGGCTACACCTTC.

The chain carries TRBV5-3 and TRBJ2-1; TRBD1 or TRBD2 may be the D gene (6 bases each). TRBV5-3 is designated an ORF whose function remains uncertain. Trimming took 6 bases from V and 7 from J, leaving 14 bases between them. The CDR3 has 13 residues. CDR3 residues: CARNKGGANEQFF. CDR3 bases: TGTGCCAGAAACAAGGGGGGAGCTAATGAGCAGTTCTTC.

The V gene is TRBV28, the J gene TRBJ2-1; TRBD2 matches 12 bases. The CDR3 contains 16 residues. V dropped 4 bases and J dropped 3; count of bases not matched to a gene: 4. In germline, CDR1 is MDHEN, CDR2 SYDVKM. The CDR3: CASSSRTSGDYNEQFF. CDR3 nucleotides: TGTGCCAGCAGTTCGCGGACTAGCGGGGACTACAATGAGCAGTTCTTC.

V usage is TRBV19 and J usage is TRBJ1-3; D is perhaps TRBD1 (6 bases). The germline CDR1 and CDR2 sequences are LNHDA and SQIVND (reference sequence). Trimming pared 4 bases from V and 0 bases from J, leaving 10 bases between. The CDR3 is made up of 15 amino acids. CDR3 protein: CASSNRAASGNTIYF. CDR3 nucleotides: TGTGCCAGTAGTAACAGGGCAGCCTCTGGAAACACCATATATTTT.

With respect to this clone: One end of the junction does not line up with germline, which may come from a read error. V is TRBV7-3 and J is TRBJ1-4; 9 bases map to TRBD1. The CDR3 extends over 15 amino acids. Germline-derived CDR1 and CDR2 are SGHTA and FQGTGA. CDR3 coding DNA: TGTGCCAGCAGCCTAACAGGGGGCACTAATGAAAAACTGTTTTTT. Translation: CASSLTGGTNEKLFF.

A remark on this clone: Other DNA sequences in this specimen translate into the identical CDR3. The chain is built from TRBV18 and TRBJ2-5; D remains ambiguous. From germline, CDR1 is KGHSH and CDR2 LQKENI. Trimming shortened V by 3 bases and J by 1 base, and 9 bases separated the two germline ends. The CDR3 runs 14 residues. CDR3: CASSPGTTQETQYF. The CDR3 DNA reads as TGTGCCAGCTCACCTGGCACTACCCAAGAGACCCAGTACTTC.

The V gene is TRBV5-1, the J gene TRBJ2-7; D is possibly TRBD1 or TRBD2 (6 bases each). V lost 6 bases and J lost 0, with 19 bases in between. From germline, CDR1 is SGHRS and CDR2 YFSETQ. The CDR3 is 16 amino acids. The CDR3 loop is CASTVGGTESSYEQYF. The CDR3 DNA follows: TGCGCCAGCACTGTAGGGGGGACGGAGAGCTCCTACGAGCAGTACTTC.

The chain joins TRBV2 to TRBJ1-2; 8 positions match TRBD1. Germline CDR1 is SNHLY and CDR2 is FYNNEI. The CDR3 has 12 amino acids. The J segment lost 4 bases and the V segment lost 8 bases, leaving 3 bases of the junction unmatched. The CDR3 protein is CASVQGGYGYTF. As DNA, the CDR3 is TGTGCCAGCGTACAGGGGGGCTATGGCTACACCTTC.

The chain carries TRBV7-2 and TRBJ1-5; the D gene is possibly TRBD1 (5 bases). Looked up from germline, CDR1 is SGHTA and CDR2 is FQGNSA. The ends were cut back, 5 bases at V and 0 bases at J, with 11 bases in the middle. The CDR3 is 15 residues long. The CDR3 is CASSPGTFSNQPQHF. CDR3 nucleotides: TGTGCCAGCAGCCCCGGGACTTTTAGCAATCAGCCCCAGCATTTT.

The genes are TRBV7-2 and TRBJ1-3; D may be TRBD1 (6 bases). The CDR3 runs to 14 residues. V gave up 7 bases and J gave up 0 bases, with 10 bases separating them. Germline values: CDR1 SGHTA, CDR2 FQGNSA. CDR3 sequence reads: CASTLDSSGNTIYF. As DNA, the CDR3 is TGTGCCAGCACCCTGGACAGCTCTGGAAACACCATATATTTT.